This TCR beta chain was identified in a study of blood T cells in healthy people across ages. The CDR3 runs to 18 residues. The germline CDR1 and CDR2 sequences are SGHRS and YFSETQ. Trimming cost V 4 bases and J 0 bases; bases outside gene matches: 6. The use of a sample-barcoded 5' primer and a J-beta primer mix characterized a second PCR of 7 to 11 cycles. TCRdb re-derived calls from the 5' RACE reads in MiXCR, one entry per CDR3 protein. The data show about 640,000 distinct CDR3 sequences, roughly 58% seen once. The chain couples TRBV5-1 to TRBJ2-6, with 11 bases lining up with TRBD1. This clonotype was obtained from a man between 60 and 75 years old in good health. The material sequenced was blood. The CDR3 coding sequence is TGCGCCAGCAGCACCGGGACAGGGGGAAGCTCTGGGGCCAACGTCCTGACTTTC. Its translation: CASSTGTGGSSGANVLTF.